This T cell receptor beta chain was recorded in a study of cytomegalovirus exposure and HLA in healthy donors. The donors were members of the validation cohort comprising 120 subjects, separate from the roughly 650-subject first cohort. The CDR3 contains 18 residues. The germline V gene has CDR1 SGHTA and CDR2 FQGTGA. The ends lost 1 base at V and 2 bases at J; junction bases unmatched: 4. In the case of this clone: Its antigen remains unknown.

The study, taken as a whole, reports: The tendency of first-cohort TCR clusters to co-occur in the roughly 110 validation repertoires emerged from a later analysis. Researchers counted approximately 160 TCR beta chains as cytomegalovirus-associated. In vitro confirmation showed three CMV-associated chains to be CMV antigen specific.

Using immunoSEQ multiplex PCR, the repertoire was profiled, and TCRdb retains in-frame clones only, with some absent. Of over 150,000 clones listed, under 90% are singletons. The sequencing input was PBMCs. This sequence was found in a woman aged 18-29 years in good health and CMV-seropositive. The chain links TRBV7-3 to TRBJ2-2; 13 bases agree with TRBD2. CDR3 amino acids: CASSLIPGLAGNTGELFF. For the CDR3, the DNA is TGTGCCAGCAGCTTAATACCGGGACTAGCGGGAAACACCGGGGAGCTGTTTTTT.